This is a list of T cell receptor beta chains from one sample in a study of control samples from healthy donors and cancer patients. The assay was immunoSEQ multiplex PCR, and TCRdb's table has in-frame clones only and misses some. The sample has approximately 150,000 clones, approximately 92% seen once. The sample comprised blood. These receptors were taken from a man aged 30 to 39 in good health. The CDR3 runs from the conserved cysteine through the conserved F or W. The D gene is left open where the match is weak. Part of the rows lack a size; the others show once, few, many or a class for expanded clones.

. TRBJ1-2 . TRBV6-5 CASSYSRGPLDGYTF TGTGCCAGCAGTTACTCGCGGGGTCCTTTGGATGGCTACACCTTC
. TRBJ1-4 TRBD1 TRBV6-5 CASSRETGRGEKLFF TGTGCCAGCAGTAGGGAGACAGGGAGGGGTGAAAAACTGTTTTTT
. TRBJ1-1 TRBD1 TRBV3-1/TRBV3-2 CASSHNQLGTGGRNTEAFF TGTGCCAGCAGCCATAATCAGCTCGGGACAGGGGGACGTAACACTGAAGCTTTCTTT
. TRBJ1-5 . TRBV5-1 CASSPGSQYNQPQHF TGCGCCAGCAGCCCAGGGTCACAGTACAATCAGCCCCAGCATTTT
. TRBJ1-2 . TRBV28 CASSLTTANYGYTF TGTGCCAGCAGTTTAACGACAGCTAACTATGGCTACACCTTC
. TRBJ1-2 TRBD1 TRBV12-5 CASGLVQGGGYNGYTF TGTGCTAGTGGTTTGGTACAGGGAGGGGGCTATAATGGCTACACCTTC
. TRBJ1-5 . TRBV5-6 CASSLGEGRRGHQPQHF TGTGCCAGCAGCTTGGGGGAGGGACGTAGGGGACATCAGCCCCAGCATTTT
. TRBJ1-2 . TRBV28 CASSLKAVRHYGYTF TGTGCCAGCAGTTTGAAGGCCGTCAGGCACTATGGCTACACCTTC
. TRBJ2-7 TRBD1 TRBV11-2 CASSYRTGSYEQYF TGTGCCAGCAGCTACCGGACAGGGTCCTACGAGCAGTACTTC
. TRBJ1-6 . TRBV4-2 CASSLGQGNNSPLHF TGTGCCAGCAGCCTCGGCCAGGGAAATAATTCACCCCTCCACTTT
. TRBJ2-2 . TRBV28 CASRDSRNTGELFF TGTGCCAGCAGAGATAGCAGGAACACCGGGGAGCTGTTTTTT
. TRBJ2-2 TRBD2 TRBV27 CASSLSIWEAGRTGELFF TGTGCCAGCAGTTTATCGATTTGGGAAGCGGGGCGGACCGGGGAGCTGTTTTTT
. TRBJ1-4 . TRBV2 CASSDPAGGFEKLFF TGTGCCAGCAGTGACCCCGCCGGGGGTTTTGAAAAACTGTTTTTT
. TRBJ1-6 . TRBV5-1 CASSLTGPNSPLHF TGCGCCAGCAGCTTGACCGGGCCAAATTCACCCCTCCACTTT
. TRBJ2-3 . TRBV30 CAWSVENFASTDTQYF TGTGCCTGGAGTGTAGAAAACTTTGCTAGCACAGATACGCAGTATTTT
few TRBJ2-7 TRBD1 TRBV3-1/TRBV3-2 CASSRTGWEQYF TGTGCCAGCAGCCGGACAGGGTGGGAGCAGTACTTC
. TRBJ1-1 . TRBV7-9 CASSLENTAFF TGTGCCAGCAGCTTGGAGAACACAGCTTTCTTT
. TRBJ1-1 . TRBV11-2 CASSGGRNTEAFF TGTGCCAGCAGCGGAGGGAGGAACACTGAAGCTTTCTTT
once TRBJ2-3 . TRBV9 CASSVGLTDTQYF TGTGCCAGCAGCGTAGGACTAACCGATACGCAGTATTTT
few TRBJ2-3 TRBD2 TRBV2 CASRTSGGSDTQYF TGTGCCAGCAGGACTAGCGGGGGTTCAGATACGCAGTATTTT
. TRBJ2-2 . TRBV5-4 CASSSGDRGFTGELFF TGTGCCAGCAGCAGCGGTGACAGAGGCTTCACCGGGGAGCTGTTTTTT
. TRBJ1-6 TRBD1 TRBV30 CAWTVPGQGAPLHF TGTGCCTGGACAGTCCCGGGACAGGGGGCACCCCTCCACTTT
. TRBJ1-6 . TRBV27 CASSLGNSPLHF TGTGCCAGCAGTTTGGGAAATTCACCCCTCCACTTT
. TRBJ1-2 TRBD1 TRBV25-1 CASSDPRTGENYGYTF TGTGCCAGCAGTGACCCTCGGACAGGGGAAAACTATGGCTACACCTTC
. TRBJ1-1 . TRBV24-1 CATSDQRGAEAFF TGTGCCACCAGTGATCAAAGGGGCGCTGAAGCTTTCTTT
few TRBJ2-1 TRBD1 TRBV5-4 CASSPRGQTYSYNEQFF TGTGCCAGCAGCCCGAGGGGGCAGACTTACTCCTACAATGAGCAGTTCTTC
. TRBJ2-1 TRBD2 TRBV6-1 CASSEPTSGGVEQFF TGTGCCAGCAGTGAACCGACTAGCGGGGGGGTGGAGCAGTTCTTC
. TRBJ1-5 TRBD1 TRBV7-2 CASSLTNPTGAGSNQPQHF TGTGCCAGCAGCTTAACTAACCCCACAGGGGCAGGGAGCAATCAGCCCCAGCATTTT
. TRBJ1-4 . TRBV28 CASSPSGVNEKLFF TGTGCCAGCAGTCCCAGCGGGGTTAATGAAAAACTGTTTTTT
. TRBJ2-3 . TRBV9 CASSDLSTDTQYF TGTGCCAGCAGCGACCTTTCCACAGATACGCAGTATTTT
once TRBJ2-7 . TRBV2 CASKRDSSFYEQYF TGTGCCAGCAAGCGGGACAGCTCCTTCTACGAGCAGTACTTC